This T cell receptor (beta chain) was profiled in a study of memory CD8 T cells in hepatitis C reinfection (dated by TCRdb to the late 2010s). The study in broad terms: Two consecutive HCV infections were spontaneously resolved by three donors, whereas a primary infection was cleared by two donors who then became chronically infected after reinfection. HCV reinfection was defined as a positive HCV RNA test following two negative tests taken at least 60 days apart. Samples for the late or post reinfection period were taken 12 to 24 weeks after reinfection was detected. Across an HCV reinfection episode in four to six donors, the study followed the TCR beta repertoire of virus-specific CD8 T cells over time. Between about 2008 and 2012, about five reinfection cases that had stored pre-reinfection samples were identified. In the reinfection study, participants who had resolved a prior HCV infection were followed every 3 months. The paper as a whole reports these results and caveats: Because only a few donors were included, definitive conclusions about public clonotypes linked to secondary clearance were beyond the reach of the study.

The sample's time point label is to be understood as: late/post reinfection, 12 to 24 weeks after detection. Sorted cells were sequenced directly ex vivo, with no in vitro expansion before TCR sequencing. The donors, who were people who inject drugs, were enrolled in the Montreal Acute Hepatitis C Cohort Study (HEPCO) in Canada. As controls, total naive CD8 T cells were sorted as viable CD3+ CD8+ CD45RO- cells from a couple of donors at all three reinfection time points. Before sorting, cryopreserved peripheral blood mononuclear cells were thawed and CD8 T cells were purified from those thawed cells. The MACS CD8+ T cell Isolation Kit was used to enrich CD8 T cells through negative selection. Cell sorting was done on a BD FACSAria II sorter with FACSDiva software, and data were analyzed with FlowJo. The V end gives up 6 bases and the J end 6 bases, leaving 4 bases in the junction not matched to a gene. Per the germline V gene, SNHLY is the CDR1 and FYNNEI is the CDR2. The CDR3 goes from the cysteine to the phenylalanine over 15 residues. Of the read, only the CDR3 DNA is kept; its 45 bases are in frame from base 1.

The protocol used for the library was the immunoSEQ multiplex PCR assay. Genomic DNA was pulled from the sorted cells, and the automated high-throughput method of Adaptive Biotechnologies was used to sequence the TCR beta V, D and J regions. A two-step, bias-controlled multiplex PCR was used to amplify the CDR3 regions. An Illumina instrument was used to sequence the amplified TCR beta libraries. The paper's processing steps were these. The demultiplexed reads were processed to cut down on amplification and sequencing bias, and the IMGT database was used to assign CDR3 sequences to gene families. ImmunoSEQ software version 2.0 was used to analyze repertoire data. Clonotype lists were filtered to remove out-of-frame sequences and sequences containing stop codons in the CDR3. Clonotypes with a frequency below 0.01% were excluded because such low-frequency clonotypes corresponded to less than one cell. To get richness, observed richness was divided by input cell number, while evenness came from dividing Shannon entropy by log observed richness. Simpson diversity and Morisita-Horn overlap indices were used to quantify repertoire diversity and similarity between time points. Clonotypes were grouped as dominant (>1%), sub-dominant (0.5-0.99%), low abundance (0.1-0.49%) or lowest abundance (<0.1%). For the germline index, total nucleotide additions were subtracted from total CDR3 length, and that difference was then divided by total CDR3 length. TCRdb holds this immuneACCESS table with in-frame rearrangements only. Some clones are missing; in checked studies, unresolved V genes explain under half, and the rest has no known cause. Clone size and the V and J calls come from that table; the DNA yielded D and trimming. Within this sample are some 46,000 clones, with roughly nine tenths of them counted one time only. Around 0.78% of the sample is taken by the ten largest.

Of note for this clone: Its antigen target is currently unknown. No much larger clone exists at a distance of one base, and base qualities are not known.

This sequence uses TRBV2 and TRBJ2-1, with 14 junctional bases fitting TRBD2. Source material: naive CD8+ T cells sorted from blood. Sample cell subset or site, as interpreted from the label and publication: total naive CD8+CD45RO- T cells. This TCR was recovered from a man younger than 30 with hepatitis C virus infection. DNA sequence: TGTGCCAGCAGCCTCGGGACTAGCGGGAGCAATGAGCAGTTCTTC. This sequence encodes CASSLGTSGSNEQFF.